This T cell receptor beta chain stems from a study of T cell repertoires in cytomegalovirus infection. Study context: Public TCR beta signature analysis indicated the presence of both CMV infection and matching HLA type. Broader study findings: The ex vivo response was dominated by HLA-C-restricted CMV-specific TCR beta clonotypes.

On this clonotype: What it binds is unknown.

TCRdb analysed the reads with MiXCR anew, one entry per CDR3 protein. The sample contains more than 400,000 distinct CDR3 sequences, roughly 29% of which appear only once. The V gene's germline CDR1 is SNHLY and CDR2 FYNNEI. The CDR3 has 15 residues. J was trimmed by 4 bases and V by 1 base; bases with no gene match: 7. The receptor comes from a human donor in good health (CMV status not recorded). Some clones in this sample may be carry-over from other donors' samples. The chain uses TRBV2 and TRBJ2-7; 7 nucleotides agree with TRBD1. Specimen: PBMCs. DNA for the CDR3: TGTGCCAGCAGTGAAGGAGGGGGCGAACAATACGAGCAGTACTTC. This translates into CASSEGGGEQYEQYF.